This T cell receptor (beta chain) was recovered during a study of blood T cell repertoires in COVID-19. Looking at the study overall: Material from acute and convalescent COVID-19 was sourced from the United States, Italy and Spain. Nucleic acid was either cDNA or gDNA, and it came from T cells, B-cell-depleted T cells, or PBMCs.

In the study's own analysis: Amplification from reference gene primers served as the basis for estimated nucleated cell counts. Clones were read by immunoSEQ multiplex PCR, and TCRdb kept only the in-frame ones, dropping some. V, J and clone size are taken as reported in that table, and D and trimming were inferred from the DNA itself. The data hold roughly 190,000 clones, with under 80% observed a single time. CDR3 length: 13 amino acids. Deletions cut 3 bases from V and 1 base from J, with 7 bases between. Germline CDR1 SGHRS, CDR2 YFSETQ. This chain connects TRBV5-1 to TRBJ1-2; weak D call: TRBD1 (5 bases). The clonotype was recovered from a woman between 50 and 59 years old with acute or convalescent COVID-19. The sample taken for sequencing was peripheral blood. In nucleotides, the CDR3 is TGCGCCAGCAGCTCGACAGTTAACTATGGCTACACCTTC. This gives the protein CASSSTVNYGYTF. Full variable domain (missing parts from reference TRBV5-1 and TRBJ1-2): KAGVTQTPRYLIKTRGQQVTLSCSPISGHRSVSWYQQTPGQGLQFLFEYFSETQRNKGNFPGRFSGRQFSNSRSEMNVSTLELGDSALYLCASSSTVNYGYTFGSGTRLTVV.